This TCR beta chain originates from a study of blood T cell repertoires in COVID-19. V was shortened by 2 bases and J by 1 base, with 13 bases between the two germline ends. CDR3 size: 16 residues. The germline gives CDR1 MDHEN, CDR2 SYDVKM. Only in-frame clones appear in the TCRdb table, and some are missing; sequencing was by immunoSEQ multiplex PCR. The data show roughly 190,000 clones, approximately 91% seen once. The participants were between about 18 and 100 years old and came from about two dozen US areas. Cohorts were assigned according to the clinical history that participants reported. Donors of Cohort 3 who recovered were those that had two negative PCRs, clearance, or symptom resolution.

This clonotype was obtained from a woman aged 18-29 years who had recovered from COVID-19. The sequenced material came from PBMCs or T cells enriched from blood (not recorded which). The chain combines TRBV28 with TRBJ2-3, with D perhaps matching TRBD1 (5 bases). This CDR3 is CASSLEAGKGTDTQYF. The CDR3 coding sequence is TGTGCCAGCAGTTTAGAGGCAGGGAAGGGCACAGATACGCAGTATTTT.